The rows below give T cell receptor beta chains drawn from one sample of a study of T cells after yellow fever vaccination. MiXCR, applied by TCRdb to the 5' RACE reads, yields one record per CDR3 protein. Of around 550,000 distinct CDR3 sequences in the sample, 15% to 20% were seen once. The sequenced sample was PBMCs, obtained 15 days after the yellow fever booster vaccination. These receptors all stem from a young man who received the YFV17D yellow fever vaccine. Each CDR3 is given with its conserved first and last residue. Each record gives: clone size, J gene, V gene, D gene, CDR3 protein, CDR3 DNA. D genes are given only for firm matches. Only some rows state a clone size, as once, few, many or a class for expanded clones.

clone size: few
J gene: TRBJ2-1
V gene: TRBV10-3
D gene: .
CDR3 protein: CAISLALGRDEQFF
CDR3 DNA: TGTGCCATCAGTCTGGCCCTGGGTAGGGATGAGCAGTTCTTC

clone size: .
J gene: TRBJ1-3
V gene: TRBV6-6
D gene: .
CDR3 protein: CASTITPGNTIYF
CDR3 DNA: TGTGCCAGCACAATTACCCCCGGGAACACCATATATTTT

clone size: many
J gene: TRBJ1-1
V gene: TRBV18
D gene: TRBD1
CDR3 protein: CASSPGQGNTEAFF
CDR3 DNA: TGTGCCAGCTCACCCGGACAGGGGAACACTGAAGCTTTCTTT

clone size: few
J gene: TRBJ2-3
V gene: TRBV5-1
D gene: TRBD2
CDR3 protein: CASRQRPSSGRALTDTQYF
CDR3 DNA: TGCGCCAGCAGGCAGAGACCCTCTAGCGGGAGGGCCCTCACAGATACGCAGTATTTT

clone size: .
J gene: TRBJ2-7
V gene: TRBV28
D gene: .
CDR3 protein: CASSFISPVQYF
CDR3 DNA: TGTGCCAGCAGTTTTATAAGCCCGGTACAGTACTTC

clone size: few
J gene: TRBJ2-5
V gene: TRBV7-2
D gene: .
CDR3 protein: CASSLGPRGSSQETQYF
CDR3 DNA: TGTGCCAGCAGCTTAGGCCCACGGGGTAGCAGCCAAGAGACCCAGTACTTC

clone size: .
J gene: TRBJ1-2
V gene: TRBV7-6
D gene: .
CDR3 protein: CASSLDDRGYGYTF
CDR3 DNA: TGTGCCAGCAGCTTAGATGATCGGGGGTATGGCTACACCTTC

clone size: .
J gene: TRBJ2-2
V gene: TRBV12-3/TRBV12-4
D gene: TRBD2
CDR3 protein: CASSGLAGNTGELFF
CDR3 DNA: TGTGCCAGCAGCGGACTAGCGGGGAACACCGGGGAGCTGTTTTTT

clone size: .
J gene: TRBJ2-6
V gene: TRBV4-1
D gene: .
CDR3 protein: CASSRPIPGANVLTF
CDR3 DNA: TGCGCCAGCAGCCGCCCGATTCCTGGGGCCAACGTCCTGACTTTC

clone size: many
J gene: TRBJ1-5
V gene: TRBV24-1
D gene: TRBD1
CDR3 protein: CATSDAGGQGNQPQHF
CDR3 DNA: TGTGCCACCAGTGATGCCGGGGGACAGGGGAATCAGCCCCAGCATTTT

clone size: few
J gene: TRBJ2-3
V gene: TRBV6-5
D gene: .
CDR3 protein: CASSFRHGDTQYF
CDR3 DNA: TGTGCCAGCAGTTTCCGACATGGAGATACGCAGTATTTT

clone size: .
J gene: TRBJ1-2
V gene: TRBV12-3/TRBV12-4
D gene: .
CDR3 protein: CASRQERDYGYTF
CDR3 DNA: TGTGCCAGCAGGCAAGAAAGAGACTATGGCTACACCTTC

clone size: .
J gene: TRBJ2-2
V gene: TRBV9
D gene: TRBD2
CDR3 protein: CASNGGGPTGELFF
CDR3 DNA: TGTGCCAGCAACGGGGGGGGGCCCACCGGGGAGCTGTTTTTT

clone size: .
J gene: TRBJ2-5
V gene: TRBV7-2
D gene: .
CDR3 protein: CASSLMTETQYF
CDR3 DNA: TGTGCCAGCAGCTTAATGACAGAGACCCAGTACTTC

clone size: .
J gene: TRBJ2-3
V gene: TRBV6-4
D gene: TRBD2
CDR3 protein: CASSPPPGLPSTDTQYF
CDR3 DNA: TGTGCCAGCAGTCCTCCTCCGGGACTACCTAGCACAGATACGCAGTATTTT

clone size: .
J gene: TRBJ2-5
V gene: TRBV12-3/TRBV12-4
D gene: .
CDR3 protein: CASSSSSGSWGAQYF
CDR3 DNA: TGTGCCAGCAGTTCCTCCTCGGGTTCCTGGGGGGCCCAGTACTTC

clone size: .
J gene: TRBJ2-5
V gene: TRBV12-3/TRBV12-4
D gene: .
CDR3 protein: CASSLRTPGEGAKRLETQYF
CDR3 DNA: TGTGCCAGCAGTTTACGGACGCCCGGGGAGGGGGCCAAAAGACTGGAGACCCAGTACTTC

clone size: many
J gene: TRBJ2-7
V gene: TRBV20-1
D gene: .
CDR3 protein: CSARGGIGRNSYEQYF
CDR3 DNA: TGCAGTGCTAGAGGCGGTATTGGGCGGAACTCCTACGAGCAGTACTTC

clone size: .
J gene: TRBJ2-7
V gene: TRBV6-5
D gene: .
CDR3 protein: CASSYSEGSRAYEQYF
CDR3 DNA: TGTGCCAGCAGTTACTCGGAGGGGAGTAGGGCCTACGAGCAGTACTTC

clone size: many
J gene: TRBJ1-2
V gene: TRBV12-3/TRBV12-4
D gene: TRBD1
CDR3 protein: CASSFDRGYGYTF
CDR3 DNA: TGTGCCAGCAGCTTTGACAGGGGCTATGGCTACACCTTC

clone size: few
J gene: TRBJ1-4
V gene: TRBV12-3/TRBV12-4
D gene: .
CDR3 protein: CASSLLGGKLFF
CDR3 DNA: TGTGCCAGCAGTTTATTGGGGGGAAAACTGTTTTTT

clone size: few
J gene: TRBJ2-5
V gene: TRBV29-1
D gene: TRBD2
CDR3 protein: CSVGGVTEKATQYF
CDR3 DNA: TGCAGCGTGGGAGGGGTTACCGAAAAGGCGACCCAGTACTTC

clone size: few
J gene: TRBJ1-1
V gene: TRBV5-1
D gene: .
CDR3 protein: CASSLGTGLMNTEAFF
CDR3 DNA: TGCGCCAGCAGCTTAGGGACGGGCCTCATGAACACTGAAGCTTTCTTT

clone size: .
J gene: TRBJ2-2
V gene: TRBV27
D gene: .
CDR3 protein: CASTDRDRGTGELFF
CDR3 DNA: TGTGCCAGCACTGACCGGGACCGAGGAACCGGGGAGCTGTTTTTT

clone size: .
J gene: TRBJ2-3
V gene: TRBV30
D gene: .
CDR3 protein: CAWKETGLWADTQYF
CDR3 DNA: TGTGCCTGGAAAGAGACGGGACTCTGGGCCGATACGCAGTATTTT

clone size: .
J gene: TRBJ2-7
V gene: TRBV15
D gene: .
CDR3 protein: CATSRQGRYEQYF
CDR3 DNA: TGTGCCACCAGCCGCCAGGGTCGTTACGAGCAGTACTTC

clone size: .
J gene: TRBJ2-1
V gene: TRBV5-1
D gene: .
CDR3 protein: CASSWENNNEQFF
CDR3 DNA: TGCGCCAGCAGCTGGGAAAACAACAATGAGCAGTTCTTC

clone size: .
J gene: TRBJ2-5
V gene: TRBV5-1
D gene: .
CDR3 protein: CASSGGTAAETQYF
CDR3 DNA: TGCGCCAGCAGCGGGGGCACGGCGGCAGAGACCCAGTACTTC

clone size: .
J gene: TRBJ1-1
V gene: TRBV20-1
D gene: .
CDR3 protein: CSARSESRIQNTEAFF
CDR3 DNA: TGCAGTGCTAGATCTGAATCCCGCATCCAGAACACTGAAGCTTTCTTT

clone size: .
J gene: TRBJ1-5
V gene: TRBV6-1
D gene: .
CDR3 protein: CASSEAELQPQHF
CDR3 DNA: TGTGCCAGCAGTGAAGCGGAGCTTCAGCCCCAGCATTTT

clone size: few
J gene: TRBJ1-4
V gene: TRBV3-1
D gene: .
CDR3 protein: CASSQGWQGNEKLFF
CDR3 DNA: TGTGCCAGCAGCCAAGGTTGGCAGGGTAATGAAAAACTGTTTTTT

clone size: few
J gene: TRBJ1-6
V gene: TRBV15
D gene: .
CDR3 protein: CATSRKRTNSPLHF
CDR3 DNA: TGTGCCACCAGCAGAAAAAGGACAAATTCACCCCTCCACTTT

clone size: many
J gene: TRBJ2-5
V gene: TRBV2
D gene: .
CDR3 protein: CASSEGETQYF
CDR3 DNA: TGTGCCAGCAGCGAGGGGGAGACCCAGTACTTC

clone size: few
J gene: TRBJ2-3
V gene: TRBV7-9
D gene: .
CDR3 protein: CASSTGPRGTDTQYF
CDR3 DNA: TGTGCCAGCAGCACCGGGCCACGGGGTACGGATACGCAGTATTTT

clone size: .
J gene: TRBJ2-5
V gene: TRBV5-1
D gene: TRBD1
CDR3 protein: CASSFLTGGAETQYF
CDR3 DNA: TGCGCCAGCAGCTTCCTGACAGGGGGAGCAGAGACCCAGTACTTC

clone size: few
J gene: TRBJ2-7
V gene: TRBV20-1
D gene: TRBD2
CDR3 protein: CSASLAGNYEQYF
CDR3 DNA: TGCAGTGCTAGCCTAGCGGGAAACTACGAGCAGTACTTC

clone size: few
J gene: TRBJ2-4
V gene: TRBV4-2
D gene: .
CDR3 protein: CASSRAAGTDFKNIQYF
CDR3 DNA: TGTGCCAGCAGCCGTGCGGCAGGGACTGATTTCAAAAACATTCAGTACTTC

clone size: few
J gene: TRBJ2-7
V gene: TRBV20-1
D gene: .
CDR3 protein: CSAGPSAYSYEQYF
CDR3 DNA: TGCAGTGCTGGGCCTAGCGCGTACTCCTACGAGCAGTACTTC

clone size: once
J gene: TRBJ2-1
V gene: TRBV18
D gene: .
CDR3 protein: CASSQTPGPILNEQFF
CDR3 DNA: TGTGCCAGCTCACAAACTCCGGGACCAATCTTGAATGAGCAGTTCTTC

clone size: .
J gene: TRBJ2-3
V gene: TRBV7-2
D gene: TRBD2
CDR3 protein: CASTRGTSGRDTQYF
CDR3 DNA: TGTGCCAGCACCCGGGGGACTAGCGGGAGGGATACGCAGTATTTT

clone size: .
J gene: TRBJ2-7
V gene: TRBV6-2/TRBV6-3
D gene: TRBD2
CDR3 protein: CASSYSASGSYEQYF
CDR3 DNA: TGTGCCAGCAGTTACTCCGCTAGCGGGAGCTACGAGCAGTACTTC

clone size: .
J gene: TRBJ1-1
V gene: TRBV7-8
D gene: .
CDR3 protein: CASGGTAMNTEAFF
CDR3 DNA: TGTGCCAGTGGGGGGACGGCCATGAACACTGAAGCTTTCTTT

clone size: .
J gene: TRBJ2-5
V gene: TRBV4-2
D gene: TRBD2
CDR3 protein: CASSQVTSGEETQYF
CDR3 DNA: TGTGCCAGCAGCCAAGTGACTAGCGGGGAAGAGACCCAGTACTTC

clone size: .
J gene: TRBJ2-5
V gene: TRBV11-2
D gene: TRBD2
CDR3 protein: CASSLLPRVLAGSQETQYF
CDR3 DNA: TGTGCCAGCAGCTTATTACCCAGGGTCCTAGCGGGAAGCCAAGAGACCCAGTACTTC

clone size: few
J gene: TRBJ2-3
V gene: TRBV14
D gene: TRBD2
CDR3 protein: CASRSGSNSDTQYF
CDR3 DNA: TGTGCCAGCCGTAGCGGGAGTAATTCAGATACGCAGTATTTT

clone size: .
J gene: TRBJ2-3
V gene: TRBV5-5
D gene: TRBD2
CDR3 protein: CASSWTSGRTDTQYF
CDR3 DNA: TGTGCCAGCAGCTGGACTAGCGGACGCACAGATACGCAGTATTTT

clone size: .
J gene: TRBJ2-6
V gene: TRBV2
D gene: TRBD2
CDR3 protein: CASRDSGRSGANVLTF
CDR3 DNA: TGTGCCAGCAGGGATAGCGGGAGGTCTGGGGCCAACGTCCTGACTTTC

clone size: .
J gene: TRBJ2-1
V gene: TRBV10-3
D gene: .
CDR3 protein: CAISGGHNEQFF
CDR3 DNA: TGTGCCATCAGTGGCGGCCACAATGAGCAGTTCTTC

clone size: .
J gene: TRBJ2-2
V gene: TRBV20-1
D gene: .
CDR3 protein: CSAPNRANTGELFF
CDR3 DNA: TGCAGTGCCCCGAATAGGGCGAACACCGGGGAGCTGTTTTTT

clone size: .
J gene: TRBJ2-7
V gene: TRBV12-3/TRBV12-4
D gene: TRBD1
CDR3 protein: CASSIPGQYYEQYF
CDR3 DNA: TGTGCCAGCAGTATCCCGGGACAGTACTACGAGCAGTACTTC

clone size: .
J gene: TRBJ2-1
V gene: TRBV7-8
D gene: TRBD1
CDR3 protein: CASSLGGGSEQFF
CDR3 DNA: TGTGCCAGCAGCTTAGGAGGGGGCAGTGAGCAGTTCTTC

clone size: many
J gene: TRBJ2-3
V gene: TRBV5-1
D gene: .
CDR3 protein: CASSSEVSTDTQYF
CDR3 DNA: TGCGCCAGCAGCTCGGAGGTTAGCACAGATACGCAGTATTTT

clone size: .
J gene: TRBJ2-7
V gene: TRBV7-6
D gene: TRBD2
CDR3 protein: CASSLEVAGVYEQYF
CDR3 DNA: TGTGCCAGCAGCTTAGAGGTAGCGGGGGTCTACGAGCAGTACTTC

clone size: .
J gene: TRBJ2-2
V gene: TRBV3-1
D gene: .
CDR3 protein: CASSRGAVPGELFF
CDR3 DNA: TGTGCCAGCAGCCGTGGGGCAGTACCCGGGGAGCTGTTTTTT

clone size: .
J gene: TRBJ2-1
V gene: TRBV20-1
D gene: .
CDR3 protein: CSARRGPTVYNEQFF
CDR3 DNA: TGCAGTGCGAGAAGGGGACCAACGGTGTACAATGAGCAGTTCTTC

clone size: .
J gene: TRBJ2-5
V gene: TRBV29-1
D gene: TRBD1
CDR3 protein: CSVFGTEETQYF
CDR3 DNA: TGCAGCGTCTTCGGGACAGAAGAGACCCAGTACTTC

clone size: few
J gene: TRBJ2-1
V gene: TRBV4-3
D gene: .
CDR3 protein: CASSQDRRSRGFEQFF
CDR3 DNA: TGCGCCAGCAGCCAAGATAGGAGGTCCCGAGGCTTTGAGCAGTTCTTC

clone size: few
J gene: TRBJ2-7
V gene: TRBV5-1
D gene: .
CDR3 protein: CASSLASQSYEQYF
CDR3 DNA: TGCGCCAGCAGCTTGGCCTCACAGTCCTACGAGCAGTACTTC

clone size: .
J gene: TRBJ2-5
V gene: TRBV9
D gene: TRBD2
CDR3 protein: CASSVGLAGVSETQYF
CDR3 DNA: TGTGCCAGCAGCGTAGGTCTAGCGGGAGTGTCAGAGACCCAGTACTTC

clone size: .
J gene: TRBJ2-3
V gene: TRBV4-1
D gene: .
CDR3 protein: CASSHPGSTDTQYF
CDR3 DNA: TGCGCCAGCAGCCATCCCGGGAGCACAGATACGCAGTATTTT